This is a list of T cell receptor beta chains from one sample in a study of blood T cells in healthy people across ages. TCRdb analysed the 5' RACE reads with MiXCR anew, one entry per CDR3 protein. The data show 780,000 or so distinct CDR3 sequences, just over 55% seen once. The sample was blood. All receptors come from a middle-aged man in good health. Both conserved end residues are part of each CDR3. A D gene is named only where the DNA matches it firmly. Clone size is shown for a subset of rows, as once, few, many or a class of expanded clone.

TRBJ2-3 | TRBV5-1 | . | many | CASSFGQQWADTQYF | TGCGCCAGCAGCTTTGGACAACAATGGGCAGATACGCAGTATTTT
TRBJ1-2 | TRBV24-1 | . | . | CATSDGPNFDYGYTF | TGTGCCACCAGTGACGGACCGAATTTCGACTATGGCTACACCTTC
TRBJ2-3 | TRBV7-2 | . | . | CASSTAHIYDTQYF | TGTGCCAGCAGCACAGCACACATATACGATACGCAGTATTTT
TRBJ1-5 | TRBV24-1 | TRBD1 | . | CATSEGRQGAQPQHF | TGTGCCACCAGTGAGGGGCGACAGGGGGCTCAGCCCCAGCATTTT
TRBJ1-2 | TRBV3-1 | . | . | CASSATGTVYGYTF | TGTGCCAGCAGTGCAACCGGGACGGTATATGGCTACACCTTC
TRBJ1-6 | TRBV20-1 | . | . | CSASGRGRSTLHF | TGCAGTGCTAGTGGTAGGGGAAGATCAACCCTCCACTTT
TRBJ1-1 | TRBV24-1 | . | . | CATSDARDMNTEAFF | TGTGCCACCAGTGACGCCAGGGATATGAACACTGAAGCTTTCTTT
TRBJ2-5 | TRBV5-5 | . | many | CASSPSGPETQYF | TGTGCCAGCAGCCCCTCAGGCCCCGAGACCCAGTACTTC
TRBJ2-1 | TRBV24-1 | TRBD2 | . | CATSEGLAGGYEQFF | TGTGCCACCAGTGAAGGGCTAGCGGGAGGGTATGAGCAGTTCTTC
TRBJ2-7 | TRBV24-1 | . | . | CATSDKDKAYEQYF | TGTGCCACCAGTGATAAGGACAAAGCCTACGAGCAGTACTTC
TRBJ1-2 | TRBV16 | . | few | CASSQLQGANYGYTF | TGTGCCAGCAGCCAATTACAGGGAGCTAACTATGGCTACACCTTC
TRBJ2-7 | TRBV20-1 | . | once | CSASVSSSYEQYF | TGCAGTGCTAGCGTCTCGAGCTCCTACGAGCAGTACTTC
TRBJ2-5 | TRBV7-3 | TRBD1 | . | CASSPGQAPQETQYF | TGTGCCAGCAGCCCGGGACAGGCCCCCCAAGAGACCCAGTACTTC
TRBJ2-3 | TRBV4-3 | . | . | CASSQLLTSTDTQYF | TGCGCCAGCAGCCAACTACTCACTAGCACAGATACGCAGTATTTT
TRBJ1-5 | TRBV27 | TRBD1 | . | CASSLLPGQGYDQPQHF | TGTGCCAGCAGTTTGCTGCCGGGACAGGGGTACGATCAGCCCCAGCATTTT
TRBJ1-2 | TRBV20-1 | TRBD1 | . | CSARDNRDRGVMVYTF | TGCAGTGCTAGAGACAACCGGGACAGGGGAGTAATGGTCTACACCTTC
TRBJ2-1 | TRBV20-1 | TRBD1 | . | CSARIQGPVNEQFF | TGCAGTGCTAGGATACAGGGGCCCGTCAATGAGCAGTTCTTC
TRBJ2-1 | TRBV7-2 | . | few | CASSLTGRGSYNEQFF | TGTGCCAGCAGCTTAACAGGGCGGGGCTCCTACAATGAGCAGTTCTTC
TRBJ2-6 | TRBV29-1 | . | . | CSVDPLGPEDSGANVLTF | TGCAGCGTTGACCCTTTGGGCCCCGAGGACTCTGGGGCCAACGTCCTGACTTTC
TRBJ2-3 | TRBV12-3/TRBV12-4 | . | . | CASSLAQRLTDTQYF | TGTGCCAGCAGTTTAGCCCAGCGGCTTACAGATACGCAGTATTTT
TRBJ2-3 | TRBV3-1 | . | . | CASSQTEPDTQYF | TGTGCCAGCAGCCAAACAGAACCAGATACGCAGTATTTT
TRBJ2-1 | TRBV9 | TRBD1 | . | CASSVVGQGAYNEQFF | TGTGCCAGCAGCGTAGTAGGACAGGGGGCTTACAATGAGCAGTTCTTC
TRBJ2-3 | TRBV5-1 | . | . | CASGDRTDTQYF | TGCGCCAGTGGAGACCGCACAGATACGCAGTATTTT
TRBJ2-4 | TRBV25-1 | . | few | CASSEVAAPNIQYF | TGTGCCAGCAGTGAAGTGGCGGCACCGAACATTCAGTACTTC
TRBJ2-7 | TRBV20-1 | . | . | CSARDRSFGPGYEQYF | TGCAGTGCTAGAGATAGGTCCTTTGGACCGGGGTACGAGCAGTACTTC
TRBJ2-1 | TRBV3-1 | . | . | CASSRSIGGGAYNEQFF | TGTGCCAGCAGCAGGAGCATTGGGGGTGGGGCCTACAATGAGCAGTTCTTC
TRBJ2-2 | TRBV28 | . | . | CASSFVVSQNTGELFF | TGTGCCAGCAGTTTCGTCGTGAGCCAGAACACCGGGGAGCTGTTTTTT
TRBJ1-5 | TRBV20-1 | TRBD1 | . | CSASGTGGHPLNQPQHF | TGCAGTGCGAGCGGGACAGGGGGTCACCCCCTTAATCAGCCCCAGCATTTT
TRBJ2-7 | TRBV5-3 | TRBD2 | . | CARSHTLGRGDYEQYF | TGTGCCAGAAGCCACACTCTTGGGCGGGGGGACTACGAGCAGTACTTC
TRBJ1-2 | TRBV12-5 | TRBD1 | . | CASGGTGERGYTF | TGTGCTAGTGGTGGGACAGGGGAGCGTGGCTACACCTTC
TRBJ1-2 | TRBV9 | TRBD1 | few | CASSESGTDYGYTF | TGTGCCAGCAGCGAGTCCGGGACAGATTATGGCTACACCTTC
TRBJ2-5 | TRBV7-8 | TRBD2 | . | CASSPLSRGEGQETQYF | TGTGCCAGCAGCCCACTCTCCCGGGGGGAGGGCCAAGAGACCCAGTACTTC
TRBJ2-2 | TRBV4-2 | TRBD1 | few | CASSQVIPGTENTGELFF | TGTGCCAGCAGCCAAGTTATCCCCGGGACAGAGAACACCGGGGAGCTGTTTTTT
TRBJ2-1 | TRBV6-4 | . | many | CASSDAGASDEQFF | TGTGCCAGCAGTGACGCGGGGGCATCGGATGAGCAGTTCTTC
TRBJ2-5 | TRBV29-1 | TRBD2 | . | CSGGLGLGETQYF | TGCAGCGGTGGACTAGGACTGGGAGAGACCCAGTACTTC
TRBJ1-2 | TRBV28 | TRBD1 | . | CASRTTGGTTVKDYGYTF | TGTGCCAGCAGGACGACAGGGGGCACCACGGTCAAGGACTATGGCTACACCTTC
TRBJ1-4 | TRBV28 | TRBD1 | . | CASSRPQGQEKLFF | TGTGCCAGCAGTAGGCCCCAGGGACAGGAAAAACTGTTTTTT
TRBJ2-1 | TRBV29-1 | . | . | CSVVKGEQFF | TGCAGCGTTGTGAAGGGTGAGCAGTTCTTC
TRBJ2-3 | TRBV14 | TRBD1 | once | CASSNRGRGDTQYF | TGTGCCAGCAGCAACAGGGGGCGCGGAGATACGCAGTATTTT
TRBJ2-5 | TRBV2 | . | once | CASNRQGGDETQYF | TGTGCCAGCAACCGACAGGGAGGGGACGAGACCCAGTACTTC